This TCR beta chain appears in the sequencing data of a study of cytomegalovirus exposure and HLA in healthy donors (dated 2017 in TCRdb). Concerning the study at large: An earlier analysis of some 550 of the donors reported roughly 300 Gb of sequence data and some 120 million unique TCR beta sequences from roughly 200 million T cells. An early release covering roughly 640 HLA-typed donors comprised about 320 gigabases of sequencing data and approximately 80 million unique TCR sequences. The genetic ancestry cluster associated with self-reported Caucasian donors included around four fifths of the approximately 430 genotyped donors. The aim of the study was to test whether cataloging public T cell receptors could identify signatures of past pathogen exposure. The study profiled the T cell repertoires of more than 500 subjects by immunosequencing and related them to cytomegalovirus serostatus. In addition to the first cohort of around 670 subjects, a separate validation cohort of 130 or so different subjects was used. The study combined high-throughput TCR immunosequencing, statistical association of individual TCRs with disease status, and machine learning to predict cytomegalovirus infection status. To study patterns of TCR occurrence, a later analysis re-analyzed previously published TCR beta repertoires from several hundred donors and added high-resolution HLA genotyping. The later analysis used no new phenotypic data to find candidate immune exposures, relying instead on TCR beta sequences and their occurrence across donors. An earlier analysis of 587 of the donors used high-throughput TCR beta sequencing to judge whether each TCR beta V gene segment behaved as functional or pseudogenic. Donor age, sex, ethnicity and CMV serostatus were collected together with the repertoire data. A later genetic analysis used genome-wide SNP genotypes for about 65% of the 666 donors, treating that subset as a discovery cohort. Every discovery cohort repertoire had been produced on one sequencing platform. HLA typing included class I and class II loci at four-digit resolution. The number of typed donors differed by locus: roughly 629-640 for A, B, C, DRB1 and DQB1; 500 to 550 for DQA1; 606 for DPA1; and about 450 for DPB1. Roughly five DR-DQ haplotypes were treated as single units for association and clustering because of strong linkage in the cohort. Among roughly 370 genotyped donors of the cohort, an average of roughly 240,000 unique TCR beta nucleotide sequences were sequenced per donor, around 20% of them non-productive.

Overall study results and their limits: An earlier analysis of around 500 of the donors showed that most TCR beta V segments appeared in productive rearrangements either about 90% or about 30% of the time, which broadly matched IMGT annotations. A later genetic analysis associated a missense DCLRE1C variant with V-gene and J-gene trimming of TCR beta chains, and an independent cohort replicated the association. In a later analysis, TCR association rates were found to vary across HLA loci, with the most associated TCRs seen for DRB1 alleles and the fewest for HLA-C alleles. A few of the identified cytomegalovirus-associated TCR beta chains were confirmed in vitro to be specific for cytomegalovirus antigens. Correlated functional status among segregating V segments might reflect linkage disequilibrium, but an unknown experimental factor could not be ruled out. Only TCR beta chains were sequenced in this cohort, and the absence of alpha or paired-chain data limited detectable features. When HLA alleles, especially DR and DQ, strongly co-occurred, TCR associations were difficult to assign to individual alleles. According to a later genetic analysis, donors in an Asian-associated ancestry cluster had fewer N-insertions in productive TCRs than the approximately 610-donor mean. It was suggested by the authors that the approach could potentially be generalized to other disease states and immunological phenotypes. Compared with equally common non-associated chains, HLA-associated TCR beta chains in a later analysis were more clonally expanded and had lower generation probabilities. A further reported finding was that TCR beta sequences accurately predicted the HLA-A and HLA-B alleles for most subjects in the first cohort. The classifier was reported to diagnose cytomegalovirus status with high specificity and sensitivity in both the original and validation cohorts. In a later analysis, some 17,000 TCR beta sequences were associated with specific HLA alleles at a false discovery rate of 0.05. The sequencing pipeline was judged likely to have produced a cluster of highly shared sequence variants as a technical artifact. Most CMV-associated TCR beta chains appeared to be HLA-restricted in a later analysis, and the HLA associations seemed to be driven largely by CMV exposure. Some IMGT-functional V segments, including TRBV6-2 and TRBV6-3, could not be distinguished by the 87-base-pair reads and were therefore excluded. The earlier analysis of some 560 of the donors excluded fewer than 20 rarely observed V segments, including chromosome 9 orphons, because counts were too low. Because HLA typing was missing for some donors at each locus, association tests included only the typed subset. In a later analysis, several top co-occurrence clusters were reported to appear linked to parvovirus B19, influenza, CMV and Epstein-Barr virus. Sequencing depth was assumed to be roughly uniform across donors in the presence/absence analyses, though that assumption may not hold. Most TCR sequences were seen in very few donors, while some public TCRs were found in many individuals. In the study, 150 to 200 TCR beta chains were listed as associated with cytomegalovirus. For the cohort, immune exposure information was limited to CMV serostatus.

A note on this clone: Its recognized antigen is unknown. No much larger clone is present one base from it, and per-base qualities are unavailable.

In the germline V gene, CDR1 corresponds to SGDLS and CDR2 to YYNGEE. V is cut by 4 bases and J by 1 base, and the space between the germline ends is 13 bases. From the cysteine up to the phenylalanine, the CDR3 has a length of 15 residues. The CDR3 DNA has 45 bases and is translated from base 1. Library preparation used the immunoSEQ multiplex PCR assay. For the multiplex PCR, a mixture combining 60 forward primers for TCR Vbeta segments and 13 reverse primers for TCR Jbeta segments was used. The CDR3 region of rearranged TCR beta genes was amplified from genomic DNA by a multiplex PCR assay. The amplified TCR beta libraries were sequenced on the Illumina HiSeq System as 87-base-pair reads. The paper's data handling went like this. A later analysis counted approximately 74 million unique TCR beta chains across the 666 repertoires, and 9.5 million to 11 million of these chains were shared by at least two donors. Raw reads were error-corrected and collapsed into unique sequences by a nearest-neighbor algorithm in which closely related sequences were merged to remove PCR and sequencing errors. To assign V, D and J gene segments, CDR3 sequences were aligned to IMGT reference sequences. For a sequence to be retained, a match of at least six nucleotides was required to both a V gene segment and a J gene segment. A rearrangement counted as productive if the CDR3 had no stop codons and remained in frame with V and J, and every other rearrangement counted as non-productive. Following IMGT convention, CDR3 was defined as the stretch from the second conserved V-encoded cysteine to the conserved J-encoded phenylalanine. In an earlier analysis of approximately 590 of the donors, sequences lacking an unambiguous match to a single V gene segment were excluded. An earlier analysis of almost 600 of the donors classified V segments as functional when productive rearrangements were above 56.7% and as segregating when the standard deviation between donors was above 5%. A statistical classification framework was built to diagnose cytomegalovirus status from the catalog of TCR beta chain sequences. V and J gene assignment, in a later analysis, came from comparing TCR nucleotide sequences with IMGT/GENE-DB human TR gene sequences. The TCRdist pipeline was used in a later analysis to assign CDR3 sequences and most-parsimonious VDJ recombination scenarios. In a later analysis, each TCR beta chain was defined by its CDR3 amino acid sequence together with its V-gene family, and reads lacking a unique V-gene family were excluded. As a way to deal with suspected cross-contamination and a sequencing artifact, a later analysis dropped under 600 nucleotide sequences that were highly shared and had low generation probability. In a later analysis, a clonal expansion index was calculated for each public chain from normalized within-repertoire ranks of inferred template counts. Generation probabilities in a later analysis came from a VDJ recombination model fitted to out-of-frame rearrangements, and those results were checked against IGoR. A later analysis scored TCR-TCR, TCR-HLA and TCR-CMV co-occurrence with hypergeometric tests, applying a repertoire-size bias correction to TCR pairs. False discovery rates were estimated in a later analysis by permuting HLA or CMV assignments 20 times. A later analysis grouped co-occurring TCRs with DBSCAN, adding TCRdist sequence similarity when clustering within HLA-allele-positive subsets. For co-occurrence clustering, repertoires with fewer than 30,000 or more than 120,000 public chains were excluded, along with several repertoires with anomalous nucleotide sharing. As stored in TCRdb, this immuneACCESS dataset retains in-frame rearrangements with V and J assigned. A fraction of the clones does not appear; measured against another copy, unresolved V genes explain less than half of the discrepancy, and the remainder lacks a known reason. D and trimming come from the DNA, and the V and J calls and clone size come from that table. This sample is represented by about 120,000 clones; approximately 74% of them were singletons. The ten largest clones capture more than 3.5% of the sample.

The cohort was made up of 666 healthy bone marrow donors. At the time of sampling, all cohort members were nominally healthy, though unrecorded immune exposures were likely present. The donor tested CMV seropositive, placing the donor among the 250 to 350 seropositive members of the cohort. Each donor provided a peripheral blood sample, and peripheral blood mononuclear cells were used for TCR beta sequencing. The Qiagen DNeasy Blood Extraction Kit was used to extract genomic DNA from the blood cell samples. Sequences were obtained from PBMCs. Recombination joined TRBV9 with TRBJ2-3; the D gene cannot be resolved reliably. This receptor was identified in a woman aged 40 to 49 in good health and CMV-seropositive. The DNA sequence is TGTGCCAGCAGCTTCAGATCTGTGGGCACAGATACGCAGTATTTT. This yields the protein CASSFRSVGTDTQYF.